A single sample is the source of the 21 T cell receptor beta chains below, sequenced in a study of OX40 agonist ivuxolimab in advanced cancers. Repertoires were generated with immunoSEQ multiplex PCR, while TCRdb's copy carries only in-frame clones and drops some. The repertoire holds tens of thousands of clones, with around 94% as singletons. The sample was CD4+ or CD8+ T cells sorted from blood, taken in a trial of the OX40 agonist ivuxolimab. These receptors were collected from an adult with an advanced solid tumor such as melanoma, head and neck, liver or kidney cancer.

The chain joins TRBV4-3 to TRBJ1-3; unclear D gene. CDR3 length: 15 residues. V gave up 2 bases and J gave up 0 bases, with 8 bases separating them. Per germline, CDR1 LGHNA and CDR2 YSLEER. The CDR3 DNA is TGCGCCAGCAGCCAAACAATGAGCTCTGGAAACACCATATATTTT. Its protein product is CASSQTMSSGNTIYF.

The rearrangement joins TRBV9 to TRBJ2-7; 12 positions agree with TRBD2. V was clipped by 3 bases and J by 3 bases; unmatched bases: 4. The germline gives CDR1 SGDLS, CDR2 YYNGEE. The CDR3 is 15 amino acids. DNA for the CDR3: TGTGCCAGCAGCGGAGGACTAGCGGGAATCTACGAGCAGTACTTC. Its translation is CASSGGLAGIYEQYF.

This chain connects TRBV7-8 to TRBJ2-2; D perhaps matches TRBD1 (5 bases). Deletions cut 3 bases from V and 2 bases from J, with 10 bases between. The V gene's germline CDR1 is SGHVS and CDR2 FQNEAQ. This CDR3 has 15 amino acids. The CDR3 protein is CASSLGRTNTGELFF. The CDR3 DNA reads TGTGCCAGCAGCTTGGGGCGGACAAACACCGGGGAGCTGTTTTTT. Variable domain in full (rest from reference TRBV7-8 and TRBJ2-2): GAGVSQSPRYKVAKRGQDVALRCDPISGHVSLFWYQQALGQGPEFLTYFQNEAQLDKSGLPSDRFFAERPEGSVSTLKIQRTQQEDSAVYLCASSLGRTNTGELFFGEGSRLTVL.

V and J are TRBV7-8 and TRBJ2-1; TRBD2 is a possible D gene (6 bases). V lost 5 bases and J 0 bases, leaving 14 bases between the germline ends. In germline, CDR1 is SGHVS, CDR2 FQNEAQ. The CDR3 contains 16 residues. The CDR3 sequence is CASSPRRESSYNEQFF. The CDR3 DNA is TGTGCCAGCAGCCCCCGGAGGGAGAGCTCCTACAATGAGCAGTTCTTC.

This clone was detected once. The chain couples TRBV11-2 to TRBJ1-2; 9 bases align to TRBD1. Trimming cost V 1 base and J 5 bases; bases outside gene matches: 5. Germline V CDR1 and CDR2: SGHAT, FQNNGV. The CDR3 consists of 15 residues. CDR3 bases: TGTGCCAGCAGCTTAGTCGGGACAGGGCCTTATGGCTACACCTTC. Protein product: CASSLVGTGPYGYTF.

This clone was recorded a few times. The J gene is TRBJ2-5, the V gene TRBV5-4; no definite D call. Trimming took 2 bases from V and 1 from J, leaving 9 bases between them. From germline, CDR1 is SGHNT and CDR2 YYREEE (reference sequence). This CDR3 contains 14 residues. The CDR3 is CASSFWAIQETQYF. DNA for the CDR3: TGTGCCAGCAGCTTCTGGGCGATCCAAGAGACCCAGTACTTC.

The genes are TRBV4-1 and TRBJ1-2; 10 bases match TRBD1. Trimming cost V 4 bases and J 8 bases; bases outside gene matches: 13. This CDR3 region has 16 residues. In germline, CDR1 is MGHRA, CDR2 YSYEKL. Written as DNA, the CDR3 is TGCGCCAGCAGCCCCTATAGGCCGGGACAGGGGTTCGGCTACACCTTC. Its translation: CASSPYRPGQGFGYTF.

V usage is TRBV5-1 and J usage is TRBJ2-7; D uncertain. V lost 0 bases and J lost 3, with 7 bases in between. The CDR3 is 13 amino acids. Germline V lookup: CDR1 SGHRS, CDR2 YFSETQ. The CDR3 sequence: CASSLAPGYEQYF. CDR3 nucleotides: TGCGCCAGCAGCTTGGCTCCGGGCTACGAGCAGTACTTC.

J is TRBJ2-3 and V is TRBV4-2, with TRBD2 matching over 7 bases. The germline gives CDR1 LGHNA, CDR2 YNFKEQ. V dropped 0 bases and J dropped 5; count of bases not matched to a gene: 17. The CDR3 runs to 19 residues. CDR3 amino acids: CASSQDPREAGFQLDTQYF. The CDR3, as DNA: TGTGCCAGCAGCCAAGATCCCCGAGAAGCGGGATTTCAGCTAGATACGCAGTATTTT.

J is TRBJ1-1 and V is TRBV6-5; D is unresolved. Germline CDR1 MNHEY, CDR2 SVGAGI. CDR3 length equals 15 residues. Trimming cost V 7 bases and J 0 bases, with 15 bases left between them. The CDR3 loop reads CASTGYGQLNTEAFF. The CDR3 DNA reads as TGTGCCAGCACAGGATACGGGCAGCTGAACACTGAAGCTTTCTTT.

This chain connects TRBV28 to TRBJ1-5; the D is unclear. The CDR3 has 14 residues. Germline assignment: CDR1 MDHEN and CDR2 SYDVKM. The V and J ends lost 6 bases and 2 bases respectively, with 11 bases between them. CDR3 sequence: CASRGGRGNQPQHF. In DNA form, the CDR3 reads TGTGCCAGCAGGGGAGGACGGGGCAATCAGCCCCAGCATTTT.

J is TRBJ2-3 and V is TRBV4-3, with 8 bases matching TRBD2. Germline CDR1 LGHNA, CDR2 YSLEER. J lost 2 bases, V lost 0 bases, and 19 bases had no gene match. The CDR3 loop spans 21 amino acids. The chain's CDR3 is CASSQDLGLAGVRLHTDTQYF. CDR3 bases: TGCGCCAGCAGCCAAGATCTGGGCCTAGCGGGTGTCCGCCTGCACACAGATACGCAGTATTTT.

Comments on this clone: The same CDR3 also results from other DNA sequences found in this sample. The chain recombines TRBV4-3 with TRBJ1-1; 8 bases line up with TRBD1. The ends lost 2 bases at V and 2 bases at J; junction bases unmatched: 4. The length of the CDR3 is 15 residues. From germline, CDR1 is LGHNA and CDR2 YSLEER. In DNA form, the CDR3 reads TGCGCCAGCAGCCAACTGACAGGGGTAAACACTGAAGCTTTCTTT. This translates into CASSQLTGVNTEAFF.

The chain combines TRBV6-1 with TRBJ2-1; no reliable D call. CDR3 size: 12 residues. Per the germline V gene, CDR1 is MNHNS and CDR2 is SASEGT. The V end was cut by 2 bases, the J end by 5 bases, with 4 bases between. CDR3: CASSEPHNEQFF. The CDR3 DNA reads as TGTGCCAGCAGTGAACCCCACAATGAGCAGTTCTTC.

This clone was found once. The rearrangement uses TRBV2 and TRBJ2-3; D is possibly TRBD2 (5 bases). V was trimmed by 1 base and J by 3 bases, leaving 11 bases between them. The CDR3 runs 15 residues. Per germline, CDR1 SNHLY and CDR2 FYNNEI. The CDR3 DNA sequence: TGTGCCAGCAGTGAAGTGGAGGCATGGACAGATACGCAGTATTTT. As protein: CASSEVEAWTDTQYF.

The chain employs TRBV4-1 and TRBJ1-2; D not certain. Germline values: CDR1 MGHRA, CDR2 YSYEKL. This CDR3 spans 14 amino acids. Trimming cost V 0 bases and J 2 bases, with 7 bases left between them. The CDR3 region is CASSQEGSNYGYTF. The CDR3 coding sequence is TGCGCCAGCAGCCAAGAGGGATCCAACTATGGCTACACCTTC.

This clone appeared a few times. The V gene is TRBV5-1, the J gene TRBJ2-1, with 7 positions matching TRBD2. J gave up 8 bases and V 4 bases, and 12 bases lay outside the gene matches. Per the germline V gene, CDR1 is SGHRS and CDR2 is YFSETQ. CDR3 size: 15 residues. CDR3 amino acids: CASSLLSAGRDEQFF. The DNA of the CDR3 is TGCGCCAGCAGCCTCCTCTCAGCGGGGCGCGATGAGCAGTTCTTC. Full variable domain (missing parts from reference TRBV5-1 and TRBJ2-1): KAGVTQTPRYLIKTRGQQVTLSCSPISGHRSVSWYQQTPGQGLQFLFEYFSETQRNKGNFPGRFSGRQFSNSRSEMNVSTLELGDSALYLCASSLLSAGRDEQFFGPGTRLTVL.

The gene calls are TRBV5-6 and TRBJ2-2; 7 bases match TRBD1. V lost 6 bases to trimming and J lost 6 bases; unmatched junction nucleotides: 11. The germline V gene encodes CDR1 SGHDT and CDR2 YYEEEE. The CDR3 is 15 amino acids. The CDR3 loop is CASITGELSPGELFF. As DNA, the CDR3 is TGTGCCAGCATCACAGGGGAGTTATCCCCCGGGGAGCTGTTTTTT.

The V call is TRBV28, the J call TRBJ1-2; TRBD1 agrees at 7 bases. Germline V gives CDR1 MDHEN, CDR2 SYDVKM. The J segment lost 6 bases and the V segment lost 4 bases, leaving 14 bases of the junction unmatched. The CDR3 length is 16 residues. The DNA of the CDR3 is TGTGCCAGCAGTTCGATAGACAGGGACGGGATAGATGGCTACACCTTC. Translation gives CASSSIDRDGIDGYTF.

The V and J genes are TRBV5-6 and TRBJ2-7; TRBD1 matches 7 bases. The CDR3 loop spans 14 amino acids. Germline values: CDR1 SGHDT, CDR2 YYEEEE. Trimming took 0 bases from V and 3 from J; bases not matched to a gene: 3. DNA of the CDR3: TGTGCCAGCAGCTTGGGGACAGGCCTCTACGAGCAGTACTTC. This sequence encodes CASSLGTGLYEQYF.

V is TRBV19 and J is TRBJ1-6; maybe TRBD1 (5 bases). Per the germline V gene, CDR1 is LNHDA and CDR2 is SQIVND (reference sequence). The CDR3 is 12 amino acids. The V and J ends lost 3 bases and 11 bases respectively, with 8 bases between them. The CDR3 loop reads CASSMGRTPLHF. For the CDR3, the DNA is TGTGCCAGTAGTATGGGACGGACACCCCTCCACTTT.